This TCR beta chain originates from a study of T cell responses to AZD1222 COVID-19 vaccine. Generated by immunoSEQ multiplex PCR, the TCRdb table keeps only in-frame clones and is missing some. This table holds 150,000 to 180,000 clones, over 80% found once. The CDR3 is made up of 12 amino acids. Trimming left V 6 bases short and J 7 bases short, with 12 bases between. Per the germline V gene, CDR1 is LNHDA and CDR2 is SQIVND (reference sequence). The chain recombines TRBV19 with TRBJ1-1, with D unresolved. The TCR was taken from an adult who received the AZD1222 COVID-19 vaccine. Sequenced here: peripheral blood, sampled 28 days after the second AZD1222 dose. As DNA, the CDR3 is TGTGCCAGTAGCGATAGGAGCTTTGAAGCTTTCTTT. It specifies CASSDRSFEAFF. Full variable domain (remainder filled in from reference TRBV19 and TRBJ1-1): DGGITQSPKYLFRKEGQNVTLSCEQNLNHDAMYWYRQDPGQGLRLIYYSQIVNDFQKGDIAEGYSVSREKKESFPLTVTSAQKNPTAFYLCASSDRSFEAFFGQGTRLTVV.